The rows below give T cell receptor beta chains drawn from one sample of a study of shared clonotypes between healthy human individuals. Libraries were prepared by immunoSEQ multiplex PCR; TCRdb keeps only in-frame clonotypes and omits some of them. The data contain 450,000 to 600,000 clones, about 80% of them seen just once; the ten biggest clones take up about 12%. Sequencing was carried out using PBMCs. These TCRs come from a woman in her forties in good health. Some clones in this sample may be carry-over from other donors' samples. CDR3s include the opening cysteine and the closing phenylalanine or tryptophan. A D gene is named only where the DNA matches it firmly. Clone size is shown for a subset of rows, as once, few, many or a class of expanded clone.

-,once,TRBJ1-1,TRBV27,CASSSPPGRNTEAFF,TGTGCCAGCAGTTCACCTCCCGGGAGGAACACTGAAGCTTTCTTT
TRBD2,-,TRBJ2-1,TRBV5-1,CASSLGGTTFSYNEQFF,TGCGCCAGCAGCTTGGGGGGGACTACCTTCTCCTACAATGAGCAGTTCTTC
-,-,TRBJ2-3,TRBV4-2,CASSQELAADTQYF,TGTGCCAGCAGCCAAGAGTTGGCCGCAGATACGCAGTATTTT
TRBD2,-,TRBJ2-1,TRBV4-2,CASSPVAGLGWGEQFF,TGTGCCAGCAGCCCCGTGGCCGGACTAGGGTGGGGCGAGCAGTTCTTC
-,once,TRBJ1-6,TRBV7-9,CASSLLLGRGSNSPLHF,TGTGCCAGCAGCTTACTGCTCGGTAGGGGAAGCAATTCACCCCTCCACTTT
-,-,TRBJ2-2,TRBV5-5,CASSLAATNTGELFF,TGTGCCAGCAGCTTGGCAGCGACGAACACCGGGGAGCTGTTTTTT
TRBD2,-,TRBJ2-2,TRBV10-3,CAISPGLAGTGELFF,TGTGCCATCAGCCCGGGACTAGCGGGAACCGGGGAGCTGTTTTTT
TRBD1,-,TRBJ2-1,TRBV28,CASSLEGRGLSYNEQFF,TGTGCCAGCAGTTTGGAGGGCAGGGGGCTATCCTACAATGAGCAGTTCTTC
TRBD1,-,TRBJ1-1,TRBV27,CASRKQGADTEAFF,TGTGCCAGCAGAAAACAGGGGGCGGACACTGAAGCTTTCTTT
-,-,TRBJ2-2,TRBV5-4,CASSLGTVNTGELFF,TGTGCCAGCAGCTTGGGGACAGTAAACACCGGGGAGCTGTTTTTT
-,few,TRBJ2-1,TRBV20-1,CSARVSYGQFF,TGCAGTGCTAGAGTGAGTTATGGGCAGTTCTTC
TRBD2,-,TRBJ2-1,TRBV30,CAGVRNGRASNEQFF,TGTGCCGGGGTACGGAACGGGAGGGCCTCAAATGAGCAGTTCTTC
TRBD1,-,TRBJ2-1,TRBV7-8,CASSLDDRVNEQFF,TGTGCCAGCAGCTTAGACGACAGGGTCAATGAGCAGTTCTTC
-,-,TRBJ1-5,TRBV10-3,CAIGDSNQPQHF,TGTGCCATCGGGGATAGCAATCAGCCCCAGCATTTT
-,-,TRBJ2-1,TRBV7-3,CASSLNSYNEQFF,TGTGCCAGCAGCTTAAACTCTTACAATGAGCAGTTCTTC
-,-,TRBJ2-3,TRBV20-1,CSAPLADTQYF,TGCAGTGCACCTTTAGCAGATACGCAGTATTTT
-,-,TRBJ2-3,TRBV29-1,CSVEWGPDTQYF,TGCAGCGTTGAGTGGGGACCAGATACGCAGTATTTT
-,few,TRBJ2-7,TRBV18,CASSPGAQNSYEQYF,TGTGCCAGCTCACCCGGGGCGCAAAACTCCTACGAGCAGTACTTC
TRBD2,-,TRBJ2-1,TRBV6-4,CASSVRGTSPYNEQFF,TGTGCCAGCAGTGTCAGAGGGACTAGCCCATACAATGAGCAGTTCTTC
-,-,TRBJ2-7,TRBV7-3,CASSEVTEQYF,TGTGCCAGCAGTGAAGTGACCGAGCAGTACTTC
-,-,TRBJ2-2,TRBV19,CASSLLLGELFF,TGTGCCAGTAGTCTCCTCTTGGGGGAGCTGTTTTTT
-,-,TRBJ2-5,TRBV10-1,CATPSGQETQYF,TGCGCCACCCCCAGCGGCCAAGAGACCCAGTACTTC
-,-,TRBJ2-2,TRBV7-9,CASSYPRVQGAGELFF,TGTGCCAGCAGCTACCCTCGGGTACAGGGCGCAGGGGAGCTGTTTTTT
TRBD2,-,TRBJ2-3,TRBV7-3,CASSLMGGSDTQYF,TGTGCCAGCAGCCTCATGGGAGGGTCAGATACGCAGTATTTT
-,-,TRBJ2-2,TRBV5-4,CASSSGVSGRNTGELFF,TGTGCCAGCAGCTCTGGAGTTAGCGGTAGGAACACCGGGGAGCTGTTTTTT
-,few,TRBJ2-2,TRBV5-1,CASSLDIGNTGELFF,TGCGCCAGCAGCTTGGACATAGGGAACACCGGGGAGCTGTTTTTT
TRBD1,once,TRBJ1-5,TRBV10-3,CAISDTGGHQPQHF,TGTGCCATCAGTGATACAGGGGGCCATCAGCCCCAGCATTTT
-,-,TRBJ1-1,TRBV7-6,CASSLGEGTEAFF,TGTGCCAGCAGCTTAGGGGAGGGCACTGAAGCTTTCTTT
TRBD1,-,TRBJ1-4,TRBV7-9,CAIMTGGGEKLFF,TGTGCCATCATGACAGGGGGAGGTGAAAAACTGTTTTTT
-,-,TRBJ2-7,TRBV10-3,CAISEGQASSYEQYF,TGTGCCATCAGTGAGGGGCAGGCAAGCTCCTACGAGCAGTACTTC
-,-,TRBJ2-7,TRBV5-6,CASSLASVRPLYEQYF,TGTGCCAGCAGCTTGGCCTCGGTGCGTCCTCTCTACGAGCAGTACTTC
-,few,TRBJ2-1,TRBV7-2,CASSLVSTLGNNEQFF,TGTGCCAGCAGCTTAGTGAGTACGTTGGGGAACAATGAGCAGTTCTTC
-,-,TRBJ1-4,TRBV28,CASSFPNEKLFF,TGTGCCAGCAGTTTCCCTAATGAAAAACTGTTTTTT
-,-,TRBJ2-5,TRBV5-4,CASSLGGEETQYF,TGTGCCAGCAGCTTGGGAGGGGAAGAGACCCAGTACTTC
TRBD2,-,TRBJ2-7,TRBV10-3,CAISESAGLAGVQYF,TGTGCCATCAGTGAGTCGGCAGGACTAGCGGGAGTTCAGTACTTC
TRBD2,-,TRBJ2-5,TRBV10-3,CAISESSIRGTSGRGYQETQYF,TGTGCCATCAGTGAGTCGAGCATTAGGGGGACTAGCGGGAGAGGGTACCAAGAGACCCAGTACTTC
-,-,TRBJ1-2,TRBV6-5,CASSYSSGVYGYTF,TGTGCCAGCAGTTACTCGAGCGGAGTCTATGGCTACACCTTC
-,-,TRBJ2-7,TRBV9,CASSVAAESSYEQYF,TGTGCCAGCAGCGTAGCGGCAGAGAGCTCCTACGAGCAGTACTTC
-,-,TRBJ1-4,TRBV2,CASRGTVGGEKLFF,TGTGCCAGCAGGGGGACCGTAGGGGGTGAAAAACTGTTTTTT
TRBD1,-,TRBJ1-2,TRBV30,CAWRGRRQGAYTF,TGTGCCTGGAGAGGCAGGAGACAGGGGGCCTACACCTTC
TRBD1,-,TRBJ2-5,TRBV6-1,CASSDPYRGLQETQYF,TGTGCCAGCAGTGACCCCTACAGGGGGCTCCAAGAGACCCAGTACTTC
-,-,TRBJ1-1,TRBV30,CAWRATVMNTEAFF,TGTGCCTGGAGGGCGACAGTTATGAACACTGAAGCTTTCTTT
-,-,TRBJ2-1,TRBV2,CASRGRYSYNEQFF,TGTGCCAGCAGGGGGCGGTACTCCTACAATGAGCAGTTCTTC
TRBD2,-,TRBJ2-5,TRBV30,CAWSVRGGSETQYF,TGTGCCTGGAGTGTTCGGGGGGGATCAGAGACCCAGTACTTC
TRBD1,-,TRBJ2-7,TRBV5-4,CASSGTGSYEQYF,TGTGCCAGCAGCGGGACAGGGAGCTACGAGCAGTACTTC
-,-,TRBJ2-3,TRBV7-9,CASSLAGSRADTQYF,TGTGCCAGCAGCTTAGCCGGGAGTAGGGCAGATACGCAGTATTTT